This T cell receptor (beta chain) was sequenced for a study of cytomegalovirus exposure and HLA in healthy donors. Whole-study findings and limits: Most of the TCR beta V segments (in an earlier analysis) were productive either about 87% or about 30% of the time. Reportedly, diagnosis of cytomegalovirus status by the classifier showed high specificity and sensitivity.

The PCR was carried out with 60 Vbeta primers and 13 Jbeta primers. Using immunoSEQ multiplex PCR, the repertoire was profiled, and TCRdb retains in-frame clones only, with some absent. Here the sample spans approximately 150,000 clones, less than 90% being singletons. Note on this clone: No antigen is known for it.

The TCR was taken from a man under 40 in good health and CMV-seronegative. Material: PBMCs.

The CDR3 DNA sequence: TGTGCCAGCAGGGATCGGACAGGGGGTGAAAAACTGTTTTTT. Protein: CASRDRTGGEKLFF. The chain is built from TRBV7-9 and TRBJ1-4, with 10 positions matching TRBD1. J gave up 7 bases and V 6 bases, and 5 bases lay outside the gene matches. Germline V lookup: CDR1 SEHNR, CDR2 FQNEAQ (reference sequence). The CDR3 totals 14 residues.